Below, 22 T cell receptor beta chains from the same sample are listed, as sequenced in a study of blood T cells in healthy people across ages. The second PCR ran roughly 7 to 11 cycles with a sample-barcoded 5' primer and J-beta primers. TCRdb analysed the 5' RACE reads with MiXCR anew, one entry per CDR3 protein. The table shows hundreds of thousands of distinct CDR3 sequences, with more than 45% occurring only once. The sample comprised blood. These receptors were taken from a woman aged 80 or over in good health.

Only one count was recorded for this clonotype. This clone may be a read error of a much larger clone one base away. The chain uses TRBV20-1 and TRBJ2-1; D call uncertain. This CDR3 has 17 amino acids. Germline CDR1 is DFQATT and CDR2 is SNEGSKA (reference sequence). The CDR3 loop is CSATKPTFGSVYSEQFF. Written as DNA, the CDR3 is TGCAGTGCTACTAAACCGACCTTTGGGTCTGTCTACAGTGAGCAGTTCTTC.

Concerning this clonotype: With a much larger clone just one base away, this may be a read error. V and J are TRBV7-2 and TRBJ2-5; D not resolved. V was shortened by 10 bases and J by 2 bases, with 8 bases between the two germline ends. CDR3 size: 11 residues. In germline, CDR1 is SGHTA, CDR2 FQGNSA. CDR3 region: CANTQQETQYF. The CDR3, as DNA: TGTGCCAACACCCAACAAGAGACCCAGTACTTC.

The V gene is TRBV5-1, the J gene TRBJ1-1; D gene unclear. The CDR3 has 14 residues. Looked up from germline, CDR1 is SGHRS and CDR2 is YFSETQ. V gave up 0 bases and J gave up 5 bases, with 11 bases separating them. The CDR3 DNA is TGCGCCAGCAGCTTGGGTCGGGTAGAAACTGAAGCTTTCTTT. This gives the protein CASSLGRVETEAFF. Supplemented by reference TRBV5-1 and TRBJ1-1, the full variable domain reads KAGVTQTPRYLIKTRGQQVTLSCSPISGHRSVSWYQQTPGQGLQFLFEYFSETQRNKGNFPGRFSGRQFSNSRSEMNVSTLELGDSALYLCASSLGRVETEAFFGQGTRLTVV.

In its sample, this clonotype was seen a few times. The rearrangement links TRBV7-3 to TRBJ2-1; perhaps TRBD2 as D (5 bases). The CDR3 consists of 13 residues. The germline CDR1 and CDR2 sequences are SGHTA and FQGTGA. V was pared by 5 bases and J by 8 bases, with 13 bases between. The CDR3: CASSARTGDEQFF. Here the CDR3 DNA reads TGTGCCAGCAGCGCTAGGACTGGCGATGAGCAGTTCTTC.

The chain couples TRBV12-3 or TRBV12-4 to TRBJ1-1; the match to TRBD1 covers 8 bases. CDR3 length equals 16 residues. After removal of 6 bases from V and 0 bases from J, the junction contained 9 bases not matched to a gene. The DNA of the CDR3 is TGTGCCAGCAGAATCCGGACAGGGAGCTTGAACACTGAAGCTTTCTTT. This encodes CASRIRTGSLNTEAFF.

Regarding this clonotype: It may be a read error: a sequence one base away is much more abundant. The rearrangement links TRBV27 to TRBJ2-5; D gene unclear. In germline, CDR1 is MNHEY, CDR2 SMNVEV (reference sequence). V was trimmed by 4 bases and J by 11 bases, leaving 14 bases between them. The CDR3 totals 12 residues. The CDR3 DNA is TGTGCCAGCAGTTCCAATTCCCGTGAGCAGTACTTC. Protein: CASSSNSREQYF.

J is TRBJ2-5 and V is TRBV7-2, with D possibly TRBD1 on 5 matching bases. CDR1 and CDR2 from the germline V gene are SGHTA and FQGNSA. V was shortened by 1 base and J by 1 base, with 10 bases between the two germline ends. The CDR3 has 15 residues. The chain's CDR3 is CASSLVQTVQETQYF. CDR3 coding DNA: TGTGCCAGCAGCTTAGTCCAGACAGTCCAAGAGACCCAGTACTTC.

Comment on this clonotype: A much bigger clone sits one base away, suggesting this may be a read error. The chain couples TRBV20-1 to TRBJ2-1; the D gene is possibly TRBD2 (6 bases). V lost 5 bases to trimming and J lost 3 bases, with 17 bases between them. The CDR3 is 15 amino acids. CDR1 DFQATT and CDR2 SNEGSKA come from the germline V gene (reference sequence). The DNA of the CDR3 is TGCAGTGCTGAAGAGAACAGGAGGGGCTACAATGAGCAGTTCTTC. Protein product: CSAEENRRGYNEQFF.

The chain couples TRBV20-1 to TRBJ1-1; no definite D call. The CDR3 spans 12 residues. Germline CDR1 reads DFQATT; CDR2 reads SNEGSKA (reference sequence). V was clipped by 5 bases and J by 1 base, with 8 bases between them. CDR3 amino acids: CSARKGNTEAFF. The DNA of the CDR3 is TGCAGTGCTCGGAAAGGGAACACTGAAGCTTTCTTT.

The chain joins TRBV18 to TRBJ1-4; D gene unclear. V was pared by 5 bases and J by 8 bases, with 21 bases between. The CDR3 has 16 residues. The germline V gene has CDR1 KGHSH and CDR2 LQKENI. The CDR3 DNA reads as TGTGCCAGCTCAACGATCTCGCTGCAGTTTGGGGAAAAACTGTTTTTT. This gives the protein CASSTISLQFGEKLFF.

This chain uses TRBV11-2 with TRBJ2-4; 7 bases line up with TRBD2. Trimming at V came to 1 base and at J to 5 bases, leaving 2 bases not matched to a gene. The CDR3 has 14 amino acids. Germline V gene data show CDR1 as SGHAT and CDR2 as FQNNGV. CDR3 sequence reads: CASSLGGGENIQYF. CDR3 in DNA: TGTGCCAGCAGCTTAGGTGGGGGGGAAAACATTCAGTACTTC.

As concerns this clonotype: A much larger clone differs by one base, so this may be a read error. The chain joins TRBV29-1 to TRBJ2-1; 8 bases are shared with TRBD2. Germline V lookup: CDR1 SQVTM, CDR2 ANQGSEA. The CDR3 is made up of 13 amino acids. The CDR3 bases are TGCAGCGTTACTAGCGGAGCCTACAATGGGCAGTTCTTC. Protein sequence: CSVTSGAYNGQFF.

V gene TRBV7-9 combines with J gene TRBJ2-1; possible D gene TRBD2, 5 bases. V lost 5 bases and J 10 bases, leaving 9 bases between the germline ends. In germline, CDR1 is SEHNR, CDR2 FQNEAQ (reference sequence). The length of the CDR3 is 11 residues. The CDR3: CASSTGIEQFF. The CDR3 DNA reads TGTGCCAGCAGCACCGGGATAGAGCAGTTCTTC.

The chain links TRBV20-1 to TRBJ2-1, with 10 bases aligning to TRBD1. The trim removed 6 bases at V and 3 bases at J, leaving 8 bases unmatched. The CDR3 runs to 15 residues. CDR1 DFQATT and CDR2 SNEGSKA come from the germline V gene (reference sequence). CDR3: CSAPLGTGDYNEQFF. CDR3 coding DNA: TGCAGTGCCCCGTTGGGGACAGGGGACTACAATGAGCAGTTCTTC.

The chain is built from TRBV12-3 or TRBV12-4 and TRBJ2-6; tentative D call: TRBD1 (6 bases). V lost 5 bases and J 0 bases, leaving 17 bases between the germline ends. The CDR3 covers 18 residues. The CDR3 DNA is TGTGCCAGCAGTCCCCCAACAGCAGGGGCCTCTGGGGCCAACGTCCTGACTTTC. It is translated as CASSPPTAGASGANVLTF.

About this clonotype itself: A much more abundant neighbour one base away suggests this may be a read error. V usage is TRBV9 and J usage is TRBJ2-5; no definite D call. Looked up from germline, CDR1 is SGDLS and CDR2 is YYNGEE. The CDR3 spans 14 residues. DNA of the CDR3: TGTGCCTGCAGCGTAGGATCAGGATCCGAGACCCAGTACTTC. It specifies CACSVGSGSETQYF.

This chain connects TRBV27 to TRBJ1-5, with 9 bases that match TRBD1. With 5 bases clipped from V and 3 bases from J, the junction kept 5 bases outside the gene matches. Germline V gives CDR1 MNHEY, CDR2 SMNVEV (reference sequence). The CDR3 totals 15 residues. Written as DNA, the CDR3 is TGTGCCAGCAGTCAAGGGACAGGGACCAATCAGCCCCAGCATTTT. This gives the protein CASSQGTGTNQPQHF.

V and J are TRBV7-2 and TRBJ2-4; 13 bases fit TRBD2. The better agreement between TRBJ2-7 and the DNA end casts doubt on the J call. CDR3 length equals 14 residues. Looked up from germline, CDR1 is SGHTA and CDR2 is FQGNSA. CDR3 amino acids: CASSRTSGGNEQYF. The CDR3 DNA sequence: TGTGCCAGCAGCCGGACTAGCGGGGGCAACGAGCAGTACTTC.

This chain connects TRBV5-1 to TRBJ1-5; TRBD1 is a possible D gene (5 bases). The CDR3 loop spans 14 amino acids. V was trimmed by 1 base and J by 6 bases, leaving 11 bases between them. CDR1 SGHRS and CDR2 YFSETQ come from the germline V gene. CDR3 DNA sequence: TGCGCCAGCAGCTTGTTTCCAGGGCGTCAGCCCCAGCATTTT. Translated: CASSLFPGRQPQHF. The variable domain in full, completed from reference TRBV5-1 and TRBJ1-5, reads KAGVTQTPRYLIKTRGQQVTLSCSPISGHRSVSWYQQTPGQGLQFLFEYFSETQRNKGNFPGRFSGRQFSNSRSEMNVSTLELGDSALYLCASSLFPGRQPQHFGDGTRLSIL.

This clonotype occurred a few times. The CDR3 DNA sequence: TGTGCCAGCAGCGTTAGCCTCGTGGGAGATACGCAGTATTTT. Translated: CASSVSLVGDTQYF. This chain uses TRBV27 with TRBJ2-3; the D is unclear. The CDR3 totals 14 residues. CDR1 and CDR2 from the germline V gene are MNHEY and SMNVEV (reference sequence). V was clipped by 6 bases and J by 5 bases, with 15 bases between them.

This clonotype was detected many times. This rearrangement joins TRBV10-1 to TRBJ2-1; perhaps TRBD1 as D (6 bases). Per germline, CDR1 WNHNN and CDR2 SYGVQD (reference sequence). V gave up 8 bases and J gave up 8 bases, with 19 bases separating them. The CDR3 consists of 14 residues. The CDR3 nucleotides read TGCGCCAGCTCCGAGGGGGAGTCGGTGGATGAGCAGTTCTTC. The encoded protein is CASSEGESVDEQFF.

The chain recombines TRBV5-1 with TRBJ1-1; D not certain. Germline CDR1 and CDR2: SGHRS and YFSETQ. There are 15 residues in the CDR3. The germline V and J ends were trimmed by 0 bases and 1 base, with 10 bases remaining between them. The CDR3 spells CASSLEALPNTEAFF. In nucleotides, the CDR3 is TGCGCCAGCAGCTTGGAGGCCCTCCCGAACACTGAAGCTTTCTTT.